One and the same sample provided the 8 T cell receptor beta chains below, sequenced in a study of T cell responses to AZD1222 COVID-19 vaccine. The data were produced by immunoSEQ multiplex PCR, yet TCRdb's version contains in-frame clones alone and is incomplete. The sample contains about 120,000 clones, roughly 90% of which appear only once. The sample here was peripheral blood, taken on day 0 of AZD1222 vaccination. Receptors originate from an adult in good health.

The CDR3 loop reads CASRTIGGYGYTF. CDR3 bases: TGTGCCTCCCGGACCATAGGGGGTTATGGCTACACCTTC. The chain links TRBV30 to TRBJ1-2; tentatively, D is TRBD1 (6 bases). The V gene's germline CDR1 is GTSNPN and CDR2 SVGIG (reference sequence). The CDR3 consists of 13 residues. V was pared by 7 bases and J by 5 bases, with 17 bases between.

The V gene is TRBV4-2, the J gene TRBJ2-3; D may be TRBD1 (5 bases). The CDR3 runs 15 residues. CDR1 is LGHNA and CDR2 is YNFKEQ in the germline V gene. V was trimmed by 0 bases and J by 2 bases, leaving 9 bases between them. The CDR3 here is CASSQDDSFTDTQYF. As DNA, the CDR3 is TGTGCCAGCAGCCAAGATGACAGCTTCACAGATACGCAGTATTTT.

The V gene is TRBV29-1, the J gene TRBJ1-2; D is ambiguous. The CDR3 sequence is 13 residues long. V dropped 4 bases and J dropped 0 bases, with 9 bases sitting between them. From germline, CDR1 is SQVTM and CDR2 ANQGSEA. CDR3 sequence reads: CSVGSGANYGYTF. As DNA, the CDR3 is TGCAGCGTTGGTTCCGGAGCTAACTATGGCTACACCTTC. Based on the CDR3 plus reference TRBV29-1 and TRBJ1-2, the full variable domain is SAVISQKPSRDICQRGTSLTIQCQVDSQVTMMFWYRQQPGQSLTLIATANQGSEATYESGFVIDKFPISRPNLTFSTLTVSNMSPEDSSIYLCSVGSGANYGYTFGSGTRLTVV.

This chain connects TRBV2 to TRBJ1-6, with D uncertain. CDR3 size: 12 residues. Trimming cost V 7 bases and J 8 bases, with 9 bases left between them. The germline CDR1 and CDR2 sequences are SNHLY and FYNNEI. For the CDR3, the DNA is TGTGCCAGCACGAGGGTTGATTCACCCCTCCACTTT. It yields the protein CASTRVDSPLHF.

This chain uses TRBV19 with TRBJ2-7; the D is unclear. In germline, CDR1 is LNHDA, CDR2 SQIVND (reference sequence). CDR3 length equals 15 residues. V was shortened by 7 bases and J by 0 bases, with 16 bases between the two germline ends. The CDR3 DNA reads TGTGCCAGTACTGCCCCTGGGATGGGCTCCTACGAGCAGTACTTC. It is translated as CASTAPGMGSYEQYF.

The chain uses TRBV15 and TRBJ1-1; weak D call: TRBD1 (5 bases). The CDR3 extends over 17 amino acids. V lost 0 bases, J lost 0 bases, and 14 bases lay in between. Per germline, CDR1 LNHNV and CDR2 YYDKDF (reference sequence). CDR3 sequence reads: CATSRDKRDLLNTEAFF. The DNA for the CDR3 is TGTGCCACCAGCAGAGATAAGCGGGACCTTCTGAACACTGAAGCTTTCTTT.

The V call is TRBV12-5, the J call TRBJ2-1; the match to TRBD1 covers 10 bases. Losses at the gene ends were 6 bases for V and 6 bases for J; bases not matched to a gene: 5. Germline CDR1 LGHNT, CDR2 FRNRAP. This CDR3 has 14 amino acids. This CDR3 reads CASGTGQGFNEQFF. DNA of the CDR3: TGTGCTAGTGGGACGGGACAGGGGTTCAATGAGCAGTTCTTC. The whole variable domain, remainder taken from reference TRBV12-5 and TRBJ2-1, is DARVTQTPRHKVTEMGQEVTMRCQPILGHNTVFWYRQTMMQGLELLAYFRNRAPLDDSGMPKDRFSAEMPDATLATLKIQPSEPRDSAVYFCASGTGQGFNEQFFGPGTRLTVL.

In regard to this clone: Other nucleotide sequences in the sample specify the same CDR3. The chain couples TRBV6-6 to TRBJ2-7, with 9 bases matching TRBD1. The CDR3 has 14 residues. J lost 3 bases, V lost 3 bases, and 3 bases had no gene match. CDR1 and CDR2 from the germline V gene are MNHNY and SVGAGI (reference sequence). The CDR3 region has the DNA TGTGCCAGCAGTTATGGACAGGGGAGCTACGAGCAGTACTTC. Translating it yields CASSYGQGSYEQYF.